What follows are 26 T cell receptor beta chains derived from one specimen sequenced in a study of cytomegalovirus exposure and HLA in healthy donors. Both 60 Vbeta primers and 13 Jbeta primers went into the PCR. The repertoire was sequenced with immunoSEQ multiplex PCR; TCRdb's copy has only in-frame clones and lacks some. The sample carries around 150,000 clones, around 75% recorded once. The source material was PBMCs. The source of these receptors is a man in his late teens or twenties in good health and CMV-seropositive.

This chain joins TRBV10-3 and TRBJ1-2, with D tentatively TRBD1 (6 bases). This CDR3 has 12 amino acids. Germline V gene lookup returns CDR1 ENHRY and CDR2 SYGVKD. Trimming stripped 7 bases from V and 6 bases from J, with 12 bases between. CDR3 sequence reads: CAITSSGDGYTF. As DNA, the CDR3 is TGTGCCATCACCTCCTCAGGGGATGGCTACACCTTC.

This rearrangement joins TRBV2 to TRBJ2-7; 8 nucleotides align to TRBD1. Germline CDR1 SNHLY, CDR2 FYNNEI. CDR3 length: 16 residues. V shed 5 bases, J shed 6 bases, and the junction held 15 bases outside the gene matches. The CDR3 region has the DNA TGTGCCAGCAGTTATAGCCAGACAGGGGCGCAGGGCGAGCAGTACTTC. It specifies CASSYSQTGAQGEQYF.

The J gene is TRBJ1-2, the V gene TRBV29-1, with TRBD1 matching over 8 bases. This CDR3 has 14 residues. The V and J ends lost 3 bases and 6 bases, in that order; junction bases with no gene match: 9. The germline V gene encodes CDR1 SQVTM and CDR2 ANQGSEA. Here the CDR3 DNA reads TGCAGCGTTGAGTCGACAGGGGCTACCCATGGCTACACCTTC. Encoded protein: CSVESTGATHGYTF.

This clone showed up just once. The rearrangement joins TRBV29-1 to TRBJ1-5; 9 nucleotides align to TRBD1. This CDR3 has 13 residues. Germline CDR1 is SQVTM and CDR2 is ANQGSEA. J was trimmed by 2 bases and V by 6 bases; bases with no gene match: 2. The CDR3 bases are TGCAGCGTGGGACAGGGCGGCAATCAGCCCCAGCATTTT. Translation gives CSVGQGGNQPQHF.

This clone was recorded a few times. The rearrangement joins TRBV18 to TRBJ2-5, with 10 bases aligning to TRBD1. CDR1 and CDR2 (germline): KGHSH, LQKENI. CDR3 length: 13 residues. The ends lost 4 bases at V and 5 bases at J; junction bases unmatched: 1. This chain's CDR3 is CASSRDRGETQYF. For the CDR3, the DNA is TGTGCCAGCTCACGGGACAGGGGTGAGACCCAGTACTTC.

This clone was seen a handful of times. The chain is built from TRBV6-6 and TRBJ2-7; 12 bases map to TRBD2. Germline trimming cut 5 bases from V and 2 bases from J; bases unmatched to any gene: 4. From germline, CDR1 is MNHNY and CDR2 SVGAGI (reference sequence). This CDR3 is built from 15 residues. The CDR3 DNA follows: TGTGCCAGCAGTCCTCCTAGCGGGAGGGCCTACGAGCAGTACTTC. It codes for CASSPPSGRAYEQYF.

There are a few counts of this clone. The chain couples TRBV5-6 to TRBJ2-5, with D possibly matching TRBD1 (7 bases). Germline V lookup: CDR1 SGHDT, CDR2 YYEEEE. Trimming shortened V by 0 bases and J by 8 bases, and 17 bases separated the two germline ends. The CDR3 has 15 amino acids. CDR3 amino acids: CASSLVSGGSRTQYF. CDR3 in DNA: TGTGCCAGCAGCTTGGTGTCAGGGGGGTCCCGAACCCAGTACTTC. Based on the CDR3 plus reference TRBV5-6 and TRBJ2-5, the full variable domain is DAGVTQSPTHLIKTRGQQVTLRCSPKSGHDTVSWYQQALGQGPQFIFQYYEEEERQRGNFPDRFSGHQFPNYSSELNVNALLLGDSALYLCASSLVSGGSRTQYFGPGTRLLVL.

This clone was counted between two and nine times. The chain links TRBV25-1 to TRBJ1-5; no definite D call. Germline lookup yields CDR1 MGHDK and CDR2 SYGVNS. V was trimmed by 6 bases and J by 6 bases, leaving 12 bases between them. The CDR3 is made up of 13 amino acids. The CDR3 is CASSRGTSQPQHF. The CDR3 region has the DNA TGTGCCAGCAGCCGGGGTACTAGTCAGCCCCAGCATTTT.

The chain is built from TRBV6-1 and TRBJ2-7, with 9 bases matching TRBD1. The CDR3 covers 18 residues. Germline CDR1 MNHNS, CDR2 SASEGT. Trimming at V came to 4 bases and at J to 3 bases, leaving 16 bases not matched to a gene. For the CDR3, the DNA is TGTGCCAGCAGTGCATACTCCACCGGGACAGGGAGAGACTACGAGCAGTACTTC. Translating it yields CASSAYSTGTGRDYEQYF.

The V and J genes are TRBV4-1 and TRBJ2-3; TRBD1 is a possible D gene (5 bases). V was shortened by 4 bases and J by 0 bases, with 8 bases between the two germline ends. Per germline, CDR1 MGHRA and CDR2 YSYEKL. The CDR3 runs to 14 residues. CDR3 amino acids: CASSRQSSTDTQYF. CDR3 sequence (DNA): TGCGCCAGCAGCCGACAGTCTAGCACAGATACGCAGTATTTT.

Regarding this clone: The missing conserved phenylalanine or tryptophan at the end of this CDR3 makes a read error likely. The chain employs TRBV6-6 and TRBJ1-2; tentatively, D is TRBD1 (6 bases). The CDR3 runs to 15 residues. V was trimmed by 6 bases and J by 5 bases, leaving 19 bases between them. Germline CDR1 MNHNY, CDR2 SVGAGI (reference sequence). Written as DNA, the CDR3 is TGTGCCAGCAGCGGACAGCAAAGGAGTGGGTATGGCTACACCTCC. It codes for CASSGQQRSGYGYTS.

The table lists this clone with a count of one. This chain joins TRBV27 and TRBJ1-1; possible D gene TRBD1, 5 bases. CDR1 is MNHEY, CDR2 SMNVEV, per germline (reference sequence). Deletions cut 3 bases from V and 1 base from J, with 12 bases between. The CDR3 is 15 amino acids. CDR3 amino acids: CASSLWAGSNTEAFF. For the CDR3, the DNA is TGTGCCAGCAGTTTGTGGGCAGGGTCGAACACTGAAGCTTTCTTT.

A single count supports this clone. The chain links TRBV2 to TRBJ2-2, with TRBD1 matching over 8 bases. The CDR3 runs 14 residues. CDR1 and CDR2 from the germline V gene are SNHLY and FYNNEI. J lost 7 bases, V lost 2 bases, and 3 bases had no gene match. The CDR3 DNA sequence: TGTGCCAGCAGTGAACGACAGGGGTTCGGGGAGCTGTTTTTT. Translating gives CASSERQGFGELFF.

CDR3 protein: CAISEPRTSYTGELFF. Written as DNA, the CDR3 is TGTGCCATCAGTGAGCCGCGGACTAGCTACACCGGGGAGCTGTTTTTT. The rearrangement uses TRBV10-3 and TRBJ2-2; TRBD2 aligns across 8 bases. With 2 bases clipped from V and 3 bases from J, the junction kept 5 bases outside the gene matches. CDR3 length: 16 amino acids. CDR1 is ENHRY and CDR2 is SYGVKD in the germline V gene.

This clone was seen a single time. The V call is TRBV7-9, the J call TRBJ1-5; weak D call: TRBD1 (5 bases). Deletions cut 5 bases from V and 3 bases from J, with 11 bases between. The CDR3 has 14 amino acids. CDR1 and CDR2 from the germline V gene are SEHNR and FQNEAQ (reference sequence). In DNA form, the CDR3 reads TGTGCCAGCAGCCCAGGGATTCTCAATCAGCCCCAGCATTTT. Its translation is CASSPGILNQPQHF.

The chain carries TRBV6-1 and TRBJ2-7; weak D call: TRBD2 (6 bases). V was pared by 1 base and J by 7 bases, with 17 bases between. The germline V gene has CDR1 MNHNS and CDR2 SASEGT. The CDR3 length is 15 residues. Written as DNA, the CDR3 is TGTGCCAGCAGTGAAGTACCGGGACTGGGTCGGGAGCAGTACTTC. Its translation: CASSEVPGLGREQYF.

This chain connects TRBV29-1 to TRBJ2-2; a weak D match, TRBD2 (5 bases). CDR1 SQVTM and CDR2 ANQGSEA come from the germline V gene. CDR3 size: 16 residues. Trimming took off 5 bases at V and 2 bases at J, with 18 bases between the two ends. This chain's CDR3 is CSVPSSGRTNTGELFF. CDR3 nucleotide sequence: TGCAGCGTTCCATCAAGCGGCAGAACCAACACCGGGGAGCTGTTTTTT.

This clone showed up just once. V and J are TRBV6-5 and TRBJ2-7, with D possibly TRBD1 on 6 matching bases. This CDR3 region has 11 residues. Per germline, CDR1 MNHEY and CDR2 SVGAGI. Trimming took off 6 bases at V and 6 bases at J, with 9 bases between the two ends. CDR3 sequence reads: CASSNRAEQYF. The CDR3 DNA is TGTGCCAGCAGCAACAGGGCCGAGCAGTACTTC.

This chain links TRBV6-1 with TRBJ2-3; no reliable D call. Trimming left V 1 base short and J 7 bases short, with 12 bases between. The CDR3 consists of 14 residues. Germline lookup yields CDR1 MNHNS and CDR2 SASEGT. The DNA of the CDR3 is TGTGCCAGCAGTGAAGGCACAGTAATGAATACGCAGTATTTT. As protein: CASSEGTVMNTQYF.

In its sample, this clone was seen once. The V call is TRBV19, the J call TRBJ2-7, with D possibly being TRBD1 (6 bases). V shed 7 bases and J shed 0 bases, with 10 bases lying between them. Germline CDR1 LNHDA, CDR2 SQIVND (reference sequence). This CDR3 contains 13 residues. CDR3 sequence (DNA): TGTGCCAGTACCGACAGGAGCTCCTACGAGCAGTACTTC. This encodes CASTDRSSYEQYF.

The chain uses TRBV2 and TRBJ1-5; D is uncertain. Trimming pared 6 bases from V and 5 bases from J, leaving 14 bases between. Germline V lookup: CDR1 SNHLY, CDR2 FYNNEI. This CDR3 spans 14 amino acids. The CDR3 reads CASRYGNFDQPQHF. CDR3 in DNA: TGTGCCAGCAGATACGGGAATTTCGATCAGCCCCAGCATTTT. The entire variable domain, with the rest obtained from reference TRBV2 and TRBJ1-5, is as follows: EPEVTQTPSHQVTQMGQEVILRCVPISNHLYFYWYRQILGQKVEFLVSFYNNEISEKSEIFDDQFSVERPDGSNFTLKIRSTKLEDSAMYFCASRYGNFDQPQHFGDGTRLSIL.

With regard to this clone: Other nucleotide sequences from this sample produce the same CDR3. This chain connects TRBV30 to TRBJ2-1, with D maybe TRBD2 (5 bases). The V and J ends lost 3 bases and 0 bases respectively, with 18 bases between them. CDR3 size: 17 residues. Germline CDR1 reads GTSNPN; CDR2 reads SVGIG (reference sequence). In nucleotides, the CDR3 is TGTGCCTGGAGGGCATCCCCCGGGAAGAGCTCCTACAATGAGCAGTTCTTC. This gives the protein CAWRASPGKSSYNEQFF. The full variable domain, with the rest looked up from reference TRBV30 and TRBJ2-1, is SQTIHQWPATLVQPVGSPLSLECTVEGTSNPNLYWYRQAAGRGLQLLFYSVGIGQISSEVPQNLSASRPQDRQFILSSKKLLLSDSGFYLCAWRASPGKSSYNEQFFGPGTRLTVL.

The genes are TRBV4-2 and TRBJ2-7, with D possibly TRBD1 on 6 matching bases. The V end lost 1 base, the J end lost 0 bases, and 16 bases lay between the germline ends. Germline V CDR1 and CDR2: LGHNA, YNFKEQ. CDR3 length equals 17 residues. CDR3 loop: CASSQVPRGSDSYEQYF. CDR3 DNA sequence: TGTGCCAGCAGCCAAGTCCCCAGGGGTAGCGACTCCTACGAGCAGTACTTC.

This chain joins TRBV6-4 and TRBJ1-4; a possible D gene is TRBD1 (5 bases). This CDR3 has 18 amino acids. The germline gives CDR1 MRHNA, CDR2 SNTAGT. V lost 6 bases and J 8 bases, leaving 28 bases between the germline ends. The CDR3 nucleotides are TGTGCCAGCAGCGCTCCTGATGTCCCCCAGGGTCCTCGGGAAAAACTGTTTTTT. The encoded protein is CASSAPDVPQGPREKLFF.

This clone appeared once. V gene TRBV7-3 combines with J gene TRBJ2-3; the match to TRBD2 covers 8 bases. The CDR3 consists of 15 residues. Germline CDR1 and CDR2: SGHTA and FQGTGA. Losses at the gene ends were 5 bases for V and 0 bases for J; bases not matched to a gene: 4. CDR3 loop: CASSLKRESTDTQYF. The DNA for the CDR3 is TGTGCCAGCAGCCTCAAGCGGGAGAGCACAGATACGCAGTATTTT.

The chain carries TRBV15 and TRBJ1-4; D gene uncertain. The CDR3 loop spans 14 amino acids. The V end was cut by 5 bases, the J end by 4 bases, with 11 bases between. CDR1 is LNHNV and CDR2 is YYDKDF in the germline V gene (reference sequence). In DNA, the CDR3 is TGTGCCACCAGCCCACGAGAAAATAATGAAAAACTGTTTTTT. Translation gives CATSPRENNEKLFF.